This T cell receptor beta chain comes out of a study of molecular identifiers for immune sequencing clone quantification. TCRdb ran MiXCR on the PCR reads and lists one entry per CDR3 protein. The sample records more than 550,000 distinct CDR3 sequences, about 25% being singletons. There are 10 residues in the CDR3. This rearrangement joins TRBV12-3 or TRBV12-4 to TRBJ2-1; unclear D gene. Sequencing was done on a sample of naive CD8+ T cells from blood, with Jurkat cell RNA spiked in. Subset denoted: FACS-sorted CD8+CD4-CCR7+CD45RA+ naive T cells. This TCR came from a human donor in good health. Some libraries in this study had Jurkat cell RNA spiked in. CDR3 nucleotide sequence: TGTGTCGATATTGAGGATGAGCAGTTCTTC. Translation gives CVDIEDEQFF.